This T cell receptor beta chain was sequenced for a study of cytomegalovirus exposure and HLA in healthy donors. This PCR relied on a set of 60 Vbeta primers and 13 Jbeta primers. Repertoires were generated with immunoSEQ multiplex PCR, while TCRdb's copy carries only in-frame clones and drops some. The sample table includes 130,000 to 150,000 clones. This receptor was obtained from a male donor in good health and CMV-seronegative. Source material: PBMCs.

CDR3 DNA: TGTGCCAGCAGCTTTTCAGGGAACTACGAGCAGTACTTC. Translation: CASSFSGNYEQYF. This chain connects TRBV11-1 to TRBJ2-7; a weak D match, TRBD1 (5 bases). The CDR3 extends over 13 amino acids. V gave up 3 bases and J gave up 3 bases, with 9 bases separating them. The germline V gene has CDR1 SGHAT and CDR2 FQDESV (reference sequence).